The 19 T cell receptor beta chains reported below all come from one sample, sequenced in a study of spatial heterogeneity in lung cancer. Regarding the study as a whole: Counts of expanded alpha and beta TCRs within tumors tracked the tumor nonsynonymous mutation count.

TCRdb re-derived calls from the 5' RACE reads in MiXCR, one entry per CDR3 protein. The table lists around 15,000 distinct CDR3 sequences, 6% to 7% of them singletons, with roughly 21% in the top ten. What these receptors recognize is not known. Documented time point: sample taken at primary tumor resection. Sample: lung tumor tissue, taken at surgery. The source is a female donor with early-stage non-small cell lung cancer.

This clonotype has ten or more counts. Being off target in a library aimed at alpha chains, this beta chain has a size of little meaning. The chain combines TRBV5-8 with TRBJ2-5; TRBD1 matches 7 bases. The CDR3 length is 17 residues. The germline V gene has CDR1 SGHTS and CDR2 YDEGEE. The V gene end was trimmed by 1 base and the J gene end by 2 bases; junction bases not matched to a gene: 11. In DNA form, the CDR3 reads TGTGCCAGCAGCTTGAATATAGGGGGCGCTCGGCAAGAGACCCAGTACTTC. Protein sequence: CASSLNIGGARQETQYF.

As regards this clonotype: This beta chain is an unintended read in a library built for alpha chains; its size means little. V and J are TRBV20-1 and TRBJ1-2; D might be TRBD1 (6 bases). CDR1 and CDR2 from the germline V gene are DFQATT and SNEGSKA (reference sequence). The CDR3 consists of 13 residues. CDR3 DNA sequence: TGCAGCGCTCCACAACAGGGCGCTCTTGGCTACACCTTC. Amino acid sequence: CSAPQQGALGYTF.

This clonotype was found many times. Little can be read into the size of this beta chain, an off-target read in a library designed for alpha chains. This rearrangement joins TRBV7-9 to TRBJ1-2; no reliable D call. In germline, CDR1 is SEHNR, CDR2 FQNEAQ (reference sequence). Trimming shortened V by 5 bases and J by 7 bases, and 8 bases separated the two germline ends. The CDR3 totals 11 residues. CDR3 sequence (DNA): TGTGCCAGCAGCGCCGTTGGTGGCTACACCTTC. This sequence encodes CASSAVGGYTF.

This clonotype was counted many times. A library made for alpha chains picked up this beta chain off target, so its size means little. This sequence joins TRBV18 and TRBJ1-1; the D gene is possibly TRBD1 (6 bases). Germline-derived CDR1 and CDR2 are KGHSH and LQKENI. The V and J ends lost 0 bases and 4 bases respectively, with 18 bases between them. The CDR3 loop spans 17 amino acids. CDR3: CASSPPGGPQGGTEAFF. The CDR3, as DNA: TGTGCCAGCTCACCACCAGGCGGTCCACAGGGCGGCACTGAAGCTTTCTTT. Full variable domain (rest looked up from reference TRBV18 and TRBJ1-1): NAGVMQNPRHLVRRRGQEARLRCSPMKGHSHVYWYRQLPEEGLKFMVYLQKENIIDESGMPKERFSAEFPKEGPSILRIQQVVRGDSAAYFCASSPPGGPQGGTEAFFGQGTRLTVV.

This clonotype was seen ten or more times. This beta chain is an off-target read within a library intended for alpha chains, so its frequency means little. The chain carries TRBV2 and TRBJ2-3, with a possible D match to TRBD1 (6 bases). Between the trimmed V and J ends, which lost 8 bases and 1 base, there was a span of 16 bases. Germline CDR1 is SNHLY and CDR2 is FYNNEI. This CDR3 spans 15 amino acids. The CDR3: CASRGAAGGTDTQYF. The CDR3 bases are TGTGCCAGCCGAGGGGCGGCAGGGGGCACAGATACGCAGTATTTT.

This clonotype was seen at least ten times. Little can be read into the size of this beta chain, an off-target read in a library designed for alpha chains. The chain's CDR3 is CASSYGERGAYNEQFF. CDR3 nucleotide sequence: TGTGCCAGCAGTTACGGGGAGCGGGGGGCTTACAATGAGCAGTTCTTC. V is TRBV6-2 or TRBV6-3 and J is TRBJ2-1, with 9 bases matching TRBD2. The CDR3 has 16 residues. Trimming removed 2 bases from V and 4 bases from J; junction bases left unmatched: 6. The germline V gene has CDR1 MNHEY and CDR2 SVGEGT.

This clonotype has a count of ten or more. For a library built for alpha chains, this beta chain is a stray read; little rests on its size. The CDR3 region is CASSVTGLDTQYF. Here the CDR3 DNA reads TGTGCCAGCAGCGTAACAGGGCTAGATACGCAGTATTTT. V gene TRBV9 combines with J gene TRBJ2-3, with D possibly TRBD1 on 6 matching bases. The CDR3 is 13 amino acids. CDR1 SGDLS and CDR2 YYNGEE come from the germline V gene. Deletions cut 1 base from V and 5 bases from J, with 8 bases between. Full variable domain (remainder filled in from reference TRBV9 and TRBJ2-3): DSGVTQTPKHLITATGQRVTLRCSPRSGDLSVYWYQQSLDQGLQFLIQYYNGEERAKGNILERFSAQQFPDLHSELNLSSLELGDSALYFCASSVTGLDTQYFGPGTRLTVL.

This clonotype came up a few times. This beta chain represents an off-target read in a library built for alpha chains; its size is of limited meaning. The chain uses TRBV4-1 and TRBJ2-2; D could derive from TRBD1 or TRBD2 (5 bases each). The CDR3 length is 16 residues. Germline V gene lookup returns CDR1 MGHRA and CDR2 YSYEKL. Trimming took off 4 bases at V and 5 bases at J, with 17 bases between the two ends. The CDR3 is CASSPTGWGSTGELFF. CDR3 in DNA: TGCGCCAGCAGCCCCACCGGGTGGGGGTCGACCGGGGAGCTGTTTTTT.

There are many counts of this clonotype. This beta chain turned up in a library designed for alpha chains; as an off-target read, its abundance says little. The genes are TRBV9 and TRBJ2-2; D is perhaps TRBD1 (6 bases). Germline V gene sequence: CDR1 SGDLS, CDR2 YYNGEE. Between the trimmed V and J ends, which lost 0 bases and 3 bases, there was a span of 12 bases. This CDR3 spans 16 amino acids. CDR3 DNA sequence: TGTGCCAGCAGCGTAGTGGGGGCGCGGGACACCGGGGAGCTGTTTTTT. It is translated as CASSVVGARDTGELFF.

This clonotype was counted at least ten times. This beta chain is a stray sequence in a library constructed for alpha chains; its clone size is not meaningful. The chain carries TRBV29-1 and TRBJ1-6; no definite D call. Trimming stripped 4 bases from V and 8 bases from J, with 15 bases between. CDR3 length: 14 residues. Per germline, CDR1 SQVTM and CDR2 ANQGSEA. CDR3 sequence reads: CSVALASNDSPLHF. CDR3 sequence (DNA): TGCAGCGTTGCGCTGGCATCTAATGATTCACCCCTCCACTTT.

Details on this clonotype: The library was prepared for alpha chains; this beta chain is a stray read, so its frequency means little. J is TRBJ1-1 and V is TRBV30; D may be TRBD1 (6 bases). From germline, CDR1 is GTSNPN and CDR2 SVGIG (reference sequence). This CDR3 region has 15 residues. Trimming left V 0 bases short and J 7 bases short, with 18 bases between. CDR3 region: CAWSVGGTGVSEAFF. For the CDR3, the DNA is TGTGCCTGGAGTGTAGGGGGGACCGGTGTCAGTGAAGCTTTCTTT.

This clonotype was seen many times. For a library built for alpha chains, this beta chain is a stray read; little rests on its size. The chain links TRBV7-9 to TRBJ2-3, with D possibly called TRBD1 or TRBD2 (5 bases each). There are 14 residues in the CDR3. Germline V CDR1 and CDR2: SEHNR, FQNEAQ (reference sequence). Trimming cost V 3 bases and J 2 bases, with 9 bases left between them. The CDR3 DNA reads TGTGCCAGCAGCTTCGAGGGACCCACAGATACGCAGTATTTT. Amino acids: CASSFEGPTDTQYF.

Many counts were recorded for this clonotype. Found in a library prepared for alpha chains, this beta chain is an off-target read, and its abundance has little meaning. This chain links TRBV12-3 or TRBV12-4 with TRBJ2-2; D is possibly TRBD2 (5 bases). The CDR3 has 14 residues. V lost 1 base and J lost 4, with 7 bases in between. For the CDR3, the DNA is TGTGCCAGCAGTTTAGTTCGGGGCACCGGGGAGCTGTTTTTT. This gives the protein CASSLVRGTGELFF.

This clonotype is medium-sized by share. Because this beta chain is a stray read in a library intended to capture alpha chains, its abundance should not be given much weight. The chain's CDR3 is CASSSKGGSLNTEAFF. The CDR3 DNA reads TGTGCCAGCAGTTCCAAGGGCGGCAGCCTGAACACTGAAGCTTTCTTT. The chain is built from TRBV27 and TRBJ1-1; unclear D gene. Germline CDR1 and CDR2: MNHEY and SMNVEV (reference sequence). The CDR3 consists of 16 residues. V lost 4 bases to trimming and J lost 0 bases, with 15 bases between them.

Of note for this clonotype: With the library built for alpha chains, this beta chain is off target and its frequency is not meaningful. DNA of the CDR3: TGTGCCAGCTCTAGCGGGACCTCCTACAATGAGCAGTTCTTC. It yields the protein CASSSGTSYNEQFF. The chain joins TRBV27 to TRBJ2-1; 9 bases agree with TRBD2. CDR3 length equals 14 residues. The junction had 2 bases not matched to a gene; V was cut back by 8 bases and J by 0 bases. Germline V gene lookup returns CDR1 MNHEY and CDR2 SMNVEV (reference sequence).

Sample share makes this clonotype medium-sized. For a library built for alpha chains, this beta chain is a stray read; little rests on its size. The J gene is TRBJ1-6, the V gene TRBV7-3; 10 bases are a match to TRBD1. Losses at the gene ends were 3 bases for V and 8 bases for J; bases not matched to a gene: 1. From germline, CDR1 is SGHTA and CDR2 FQGTGA. There are 14 residues in the CDR3. The CDR3: CASSFGTGDSPLHF. CDR3 bases: TGTGCCAGCAGCTTTGGGACAGGGGATTCACCCCTCCACTTT.

A word on this clonotype: Within a library made for alpha chains, this beta chain is off target, and its count is uninformative. V and J are TRBV20-1 and TRBJ2-3, with 8 bases fitting TRBD2. Germline loops: CDR1 DFQATT, CDR2 SNEGSKA (reference sequence). The V and J ends lost 5 bases and 3 bases, in that order; junction bases with no gene match: 10. The CDR3 covers 15 residues. CDR3 sequence (DNA): TGCAGTGCTGGCATCGAAGCGGGAGTAACAGATACGCAGTATTTT. Residues: CSAGIEAGVTDTQYF.

This clonotype was recorded many times. A library prepared for alpha chains yielded this beta chain as an off-target read; its size is of little meaning. The CDR3 region has the DNA TGCGCCAGCAGCCTGGGGGCGACAACCTACGAGCAGTACTTC. Protein: CASSLGATTYEQYF. The chain combines TRBV5-1 with TRBJ2-7, with a tentative D call TRBD1 (6 bases). This CDR3 is 14 amino acids long. Germline V CDR1 and CDR2: SGHRS, YFSETQ. With 4 bases removed from V and 2 bases from J, the gap between germline ends came to 13 bases.

Ten or more counts support this clonotype. Mismatch with germline at one junction end may stem from a read error. Little can be read into the size of this beta chain, an off-target read in a library designed for alpha chains. J is TRBJ1-1 and V is TRBV7-6; D might be TRBD1 (6 bases). The germline V gene encodes CDR1 SGHVS and CDR2 FNYEAQ. This CDR3 spans 16 amino acids. CDR3 nucleotide sequence: TGTGCCAGCAGCTTAGCGGTAGGACAGTTGAACGCTGAAGCTTTCTTT. Translating it yields CASSLAVGQLNAEAFF.